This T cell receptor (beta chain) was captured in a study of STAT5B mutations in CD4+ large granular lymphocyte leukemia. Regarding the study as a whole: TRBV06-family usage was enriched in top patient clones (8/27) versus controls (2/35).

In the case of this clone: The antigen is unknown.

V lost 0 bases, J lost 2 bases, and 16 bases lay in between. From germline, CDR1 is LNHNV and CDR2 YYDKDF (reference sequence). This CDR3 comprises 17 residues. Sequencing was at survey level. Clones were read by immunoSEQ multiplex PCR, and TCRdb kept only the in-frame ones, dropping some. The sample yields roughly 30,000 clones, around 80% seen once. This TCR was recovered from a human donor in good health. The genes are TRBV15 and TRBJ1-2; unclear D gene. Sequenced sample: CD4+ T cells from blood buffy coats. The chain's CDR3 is CATSRDLLHTSNYGYTF. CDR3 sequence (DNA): TGTGCCACCAGCAGAGATCTTCTACACACCTCCAACTATGGCTACACCTTC.